This T cell receptor (beta chain) is from a study of vaccination and CD4 T cells after COVID-19 (dated by TCRdb to 2021 to 2024). In the study overall: Every convalescent patient had a positive nasal swab PCR test for SARS-CoV-2, with mild disease in roughly nine patients and severe disease in one. Six males and four females were included in the convalescent cohort, with two Hispanic individuals, seven Caucasians, two Asians and one multiracial person represented. Participants got two doses of the Pfizer-BioNTech BNT162b2 vaccine (n=8) or two doses of the Moderna mRNA-1273 vaccine (n=2). Post-COVID blood samples from convalescent patients were collected a median of about 110 days after diagnosis, with a range of roughly 30 to 170 days. Post-vaccine blood samples were obtained a median of roughly 75 days after the second vaccine dose, with a range of roughly 14 to 241 days. Overlapping spike peptide pools from SARS-CoV-2 and from the common cold coronaviruses HCoV-NL63, HCoV-OC43 and HCoV-229E were used as culture stimuli. Control cultures received a CEFX viral epitope pool as the positive control, an HIV-1 Nef peptide pool as the negative control, or no peptide. In 10 COVID-19 convalescent patients and a few infection-naive healthy vaccine recipients, the spike-specific CD4+ TCR repertoire before mRNA vaccination was compared with the repertoire after mRNA vaccination.

The treatment or condition label for this specimen denotes: 10-day PBMC culture with coronavirus spike peptide pools or control peptides (ViraFEST assay). The ViraFEST assay was used in the study, in which antigen-specific T cells were expanded with peptide pools and expanded clonotypes were subsequently identified by TCR sequencing. The convalescent patients' positive SARS-CoV-2 PCR tests were from March to December 2020, which was before the Alpha, Beta and Delta variants emerged in the United States. Each well held around 1.9 million PBMCs cultured with roughly 9.2 ug/ml peptide pools in IMDM containing around 5% human AB serum and 9 to 10 IU/ml IL-2. On days 3 and 7, half of the culture medium was replaced with fresh IL-2-containing medium. Once the cells had been in culture for less than 12 days, the EasySep CD4+ T cell isolation kit was used to isolate CD4+ T cells by negative selection. PBMCs were separated from whole blood using Ficoll-Paque Plus gradient centrifugation and then either used fresh or cryopreserved at -140C. In general, triplicate wells were set up for every culture condition.

In regard to this clonotype: There is no known antigen for this receptor. Qualities for individual bases were not recorded, and no much larger clone is one base off.

CDR1 and CDR2, looked up from the germline V gene (reference sequence), are DFQATT and SNEGSKA. From cysteine to phenylalanine, the CDR3 is 16 amino acids long. Of all the DNA, just the CDR3 is kept, 48 bases in frame from base 1. V has 0 bases trimmed and J has 5 bases trimmed; junction bases matching no gene number 10. General findings and caveats noted by the study authors: The number of convalescent patients in the study was relatively small, and the study did not examine early timepoints following natural infection. In convalescent patients, a median roughly 87% of post-vaccine SARS-CoV-2-reactive clones were detected only after vaccination, suggesting vaccine-specific priming. Of the vaccine-specific clones found in convalescent patients, nearly all (304 of 307) were mono-reactive for SARS-CoV-2 spike instead of being cross-reactive with common cold coronaviruses. The median number of SARS-CoV-2-reactive clonotypes rose from 21 after infection to roughly 38 after vaccination, but the change was not significant.

Receptors were amplified or captured by PCR. DNA from cultured CD4+ T cells was subjected to TCR sequencing with the Oncomine TCR Beta short-read assay at the Johns Hopkins FTIC core. The QIAamp micro DNA kit was used to extract genomic DNA from the cultured CD4+ T cells. The Oncomine TCR Beta libraries from cultured CD4+ T cells were pooled using unique dual indexes and then sequenced on an Illumina iSeq 100. On the study's bioinformatics: Non-productive sequences were removed, and CDR3s not starting with C, not ending with F or W, or shorter than 7 amino acids were discarded. Antigen-specific clonotypes were identified using the MANAFEST web application through comparison of peptide-stimulated wells with reference and other culture wells. For a clone to be called positive, the clone needed an FDR below 0.05, an odds ratio above 5, and a productive frequency above 0.1% in at least two of three replicate wells. A clonotype was classed as cross-reactive if the clonotype showed significant expansion both in SARS-CoV-2 spike wells and in at least one common cold coronavirus spike condition. Similarity between CDR3 sequences was evaluated in R version 3.6.1 using Levenshtein distances (stringdist) and unrooted phylogenetic trees (ape). The public reads were quality trimmed at Q25 with fastp and then assembled into clones with MiXCR by TCRdb, keeping productive beta chains. Merged by CDR3 protein, the rows form single entries marked with the most common genes and DNA. For this entry, the V and J calls and clone size follow TCRdb and not the study's own pipeline. Across this sample there are about 20,000 distinct CDR3 sequences, with roughly three fifths seen only once. 9% of the sample is taken by the ten largest.

The sample consisted of CD4+ T cells from blood, cultured in vitro. The TCR originated in a human donor who had recovered from COVID-19. The V and J genes are TRBV20-1 and TRBJ2-5; TRBD2 aligns with 9 central bases. The CDR3 region: CSARDSRREGRETQYF. The bases read TGCAGTGCTAGAGATAGTCGGCGGGAGGGACGGGAGACCCAGTACTTC.